These 19 T cell receptor beta chains originate from one sample sequenced in a study of cytomegalovirus exposure and HLA in healthy donors. Use of 60 Vbeta and 13 Jbeta primers characterized the PCR. Libraries were prepared by immunoSEQ multiplex PCR; TCRdb keeps only in-frame clonotypes and omits some of them. The sample carries more than 100,000 clones, roughly 69% recorded once. The specimen sequenced was PBMCs. The receptor source for this set is a woman aged 35 to 49 in good health and CMV-seropositive.

CDR3 amino acids: CASSLSASQPQHF. For the CDR3, the DNA is TGTGCCAGCAGCTTAAGCGCGTCGCAGCCCCAGCATTTT. The genes are TRBV7-3 and TRBJ1-5, with unresolved D. This CDR3 is 13 amino acids long. The V gene's germline CDR1 is SGHTA and CDR2 FQGTGA. The germline V and J ends were trimmed by 1 base and 7 bases, with 8 bases remaining between them. The full variable domain, in which reference TRBV7-3 and TRBJ1-5 provide the parts outside the CDR3, is GAGVSQTPSNKVTEKGKYVELRCDPISGHTALYWYRQSLGQGPEFLIYFQGTGAADDSGLPNDRFFAVRPEGSVSTLKIQRTERGDSAVYLCASSLSASQPQHFGDGTRLSIL.

This chain links TRBV9 with TRBJ2-7, with 8 bases identical to TRBD2. The CDR3 covers 16 residues. CDR1 is SGDLS and CDR2 is YYNGEE in the germline V gene. The V segment lost 0 bases and the J segment 5 bases; nucleotides outside the gene matches: 10. As DNA, the CDR3 is TGTGCCAGCAGCGTAGCTGCGGGGGGCCCCATGGACGAGCAGTACTTC. Translated, it gives CASSVAAGGPMDEQYF.

The chain uses TRBV7-9 and TRBJ1-1, with D possibly being TRBD1 (6 bases). The CDR3 sequence is 15 residues long. The V gene lost 5 bases and the J gene lost 7 bases, with 20 bases spanning the gap. Germline V lookup: CDR1 SEHNR, CDR2 FQNEAQ (reference sequence). CDR3 sequence reads: CASSRVEAGAVEAFF. The CDR3 DNA is TGTGCCAGCAGCCGCGTAGAGGCAGGGGCGGTTGAAGCTTTCTTT.

This clone occurred once. The chain has TRBV19 and TRBJ1-5; possible D gene TRBD1, 6 bases. The CDR3 contains 13 residues. V lost 7 bases to trimming and J lost 4 bases, with 11 bases between them. CDR1 and CDR2 from the germline V gene are LNHDA and SQIVND (reference sequence). The CDR3 coding sequence is TGTGCCAGTAAGGGGGGGATTAATCAGCCCCAGCATTTT. This translates into CASKGGINQPQHF.

The chain couples TRBV18 to TRBJ1-6; 10 nucleotides match TRBD1. The germline CDR1 and CDR2 sequences are KGHSH and LQKENI. The CDR3 extends over 15 amino acids. J gave up 5 bases and V 6 bases, and 4 bases lay outside the gene matches. CDR3 amino acids: CASSLGQGNNSPLHF. For the CDR3, the DNA is TGTGCCAGCTCCCTGGGACAGGGGAATAATTCACCCCTCCACTTT.

The DNA of the CDR3 is TGTGCCAGCAGCGAACGACTGACGGGAGCTTTCTTT. This encodes CASSERLTGAFF. The gene calls are TRBV5-8 and TRBJ1-1, with no clear D. The ends were cut back, 4 bases at V and 10 bases at J, with 14 bases in the middle. The germline V gene has CDR1 SGHTS and CDR2 YDEGEE. The CDR3 spans 12 residues.

This clone was observed a handful of times. The V and J genes are TRBV19 and TRBJ2-3, with TRBD2 matching 8 bases. Germline V gene lookup returns CDR1 LNHDA and CDR2 SQIVND (reference sequence). J gave up 4 bases and V 5 bases, and 5 bases lay outside the gene matches. The CDR3 has 14 amino acids. CDR3 in amino acids: CASSGVLAADTQYF. CDR3 nucleotides: TGTGCCAGTAGTGGGGTACTAGCGGCAGATACGCAGTATTTT.

The chain uses TRBV5-8 and TRBJ2-1, with D perhaps matching TRBD1 (5 bases). This CDR3 has 14 residues. Germline V CDR1 and CDR2: SGHTS, YDEGEE. V was trimmed by 2 bases and J by 2 bases, leaving 8 bases between them. The CDR3 DNA reads TGTGCCAGCAGCTTTGGACACGCCTACAATGAGCAGTTCTTC. As protein: CASSFGHAYNEQFF.

The chain combines TRBV10-1 with TRBJ1-5; the D is unclear. CDR1 is WNHNN, CDR2 SYGVQD, per germline (reference sequence). The CDR3 sequence is 13 residues long. V was shortened by 4 bases and J by 4 bases, with 8 bases between the two germline ends. This CDR3 is CASSVPGNQPQHF. DNA for the CDR3: TGCGCCAGCAGTGTCCCGGGGAATCAGCCCCAGCATTTT.

The chain combines TRBV21-1 with TRBJ1-1. TRBV21-1 is designated a pseudogene. This CDR3 has 14 residues. Written as DNA, the CDR3 is TGTGCCAGCAGCAGTCCGGGGGGAAACACTGAAGCTTTCTTT. This encodes CASSSPGGNTEAFF.

The chain links TRBV15 to TRBJ1-5, with D perhaps TRBD1 (5 bases). CDR1 LNHNV and CDR2 YYDKDF come from the germline V gene (reference sequence). Trimming removed 1 base at V and 5 bases at J, with 9 bases between. This CDR3 is 14 amino acids long. The chain's CDR3 is CATSRVQEDQPQHF. The CDR3 DNA is TGTGCCACCAGCAGAGTACAGGAAGATCAGCCCCAGCATTTT.

The V call is TRBV5-4, the J call TRBJ2-5, with D perhaps matching TRBD1 (5 bases). Trimming took off 4 bases at V and 1 base at J, with 14 bases between the two ends. CDR3 length: 15 residues. Looked up from germline, CDR1 is SGHNT and CDR2 is YYREEE (reference sequence). The CDR3 spells CASSHRTGAQETQYF. DNA of the CDR3: TGTGCCAGCAGCCACCGCACAGGTGCCCAAGAGACCCAGTACTTC.

The V and J genes are TRBV2 and TRBJ1-4, with a tentative D call TRBD1 (6 bases). V lost 1 base to trimming and J lost 8 bases, with 11 bases between them. CDR1 is SNHLY, CDR2 FYNNEI, per germline. The CDR3 totals 14 residues. Here the CDR3 DNA reads TGTGCCAGCAGTGAAGGAGGGGGTAGGGAAAAACTGTTTTTT. Translating gives CASSEGGGREKLFF.

V is TRBV6-1 and J is TRBJ2-1; D possibly corresponds to TRBD1 (6 bases). The CDR3 spans 13 residues. V was pared by 8 bases and J by 3 bases, with 11 bases between. Per the germline V gene, CDR1 is MNHNS and CDR2 is SASEGT. CDR3 sequence reads: CASGTNYYNEQFF. CDR3 nucleotides: TGTGCCAGCGGGACAAACTACTACAATGAGCAGTTCTTC.

This clone has just a few counts. This sequence joins TRBV4-1 and TRBJ1-4; a possible D gene is TRBD1 (6 bases). V lost 4 bases, J lost 0 bases, and 15 bases lay in between. This CDR3 comprises 17 residues. The germline V gene encodes CDR1 MGHRA and CDR2 YSYEKL. The chain's CDR3 is CASSPFGTLATNEKLFF. CDR3 DNA sequence: TGCGCCAGCAGCCCCTTCGGGACACTCGCAACTAATGAAAAACTGTTTTTT.

This rearrangement joins TRBV5-1 to TRBJ1-1; 8 bases fit TRBD1. CDR1 and CDR2 (germline): SGHRS, YFSETQ. The CDR3 has 15 amino acids. After removal of 1 base from V and 6 bases from J, the junction contained 8 bases not matched to a gene. The CDR3 bases are TGCGCCAGCAGCTTGTATACAGGGGGTTTTGCTGAAGCTTTCTTT. Its protein is CASSLYTGGFAEAFF.

This chain joins TRBV7-9 and TRBJ1-2, with 10 bases aligning to TRBD1. The CDR3 contains 16 residues. The V gene's germline CDR1 is SEHNR and CDR2 FQNEAQ (reference sequence). J was trimmed by 2 bases and V by 7 bases; bases with no gene match: 10. The CDR3 loop is CASTTSPGQGNYGYTF. DNA of the CDR3: TGTGCCAGCACCACAAGCCCGGGACAGGGGAACTATGGCTACACCTTC.

The chain couples TRBV10-3 to TRBJ1-5, with 7 bases identical to TRBD1. CDR3 size: 15 residues. J lost 6 bases, V lost 8 bases, and 13 bases had no gene match. Germline V gives CDR1 ENHRY, CDR2 SYGVKD. The CDR3: CAIHPTGLPGQPQHF. DNA of the CDR3: TGTGCCATCCACCCGACAGGGCTCCCCGGTCAGCCCCAGCATTTT.

This clone showed up just once. This chain joins TRBV7-2 and TRBJ2-2; 7 positions agree with TRBD1. The trim removed 7 bases at V and 3 bases at J, leaving 8 bases unmatched. From germline, CDR1 is SGHTA and CDR2 FQGNSA. The CDR3 has 15 amino acids. The chain's CDR3 is CASTRGWGYTGELFF. For the CDR3, the DNA is TGTGCCAGCACCAGGGGGTGGGGGTACACCGGGGAGCTGTTTTTT.